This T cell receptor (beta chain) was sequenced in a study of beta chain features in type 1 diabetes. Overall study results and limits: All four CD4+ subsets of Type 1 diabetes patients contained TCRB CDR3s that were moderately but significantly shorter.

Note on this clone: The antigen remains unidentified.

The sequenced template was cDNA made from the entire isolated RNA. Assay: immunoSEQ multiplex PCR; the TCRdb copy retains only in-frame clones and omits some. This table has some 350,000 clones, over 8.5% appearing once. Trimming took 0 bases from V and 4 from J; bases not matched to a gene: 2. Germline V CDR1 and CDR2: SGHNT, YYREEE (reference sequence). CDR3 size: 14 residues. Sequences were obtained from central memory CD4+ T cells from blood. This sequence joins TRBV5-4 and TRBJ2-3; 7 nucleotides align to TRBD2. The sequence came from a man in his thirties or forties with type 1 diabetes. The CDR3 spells CASSLGGSSDTQYF. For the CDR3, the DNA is TGTGCCAGCAGCTTGGGCGGGAGCTCAGATACGCAGTATTTT.